A selection of T cell receptor beta chains follows, all from one sample in a study of blood T cell repertoires in COVID-19. The data were produced by immunoSEQ multiplex PCR, yet TCRdb's version contains in-frame clones alone and is incomplete. The table lists some 260,000 clones, roughly 88% of them singletons. The sample taken for sequencing was peripheral blood. These receptor sequences come from a woman aged 70-85 years with COVID-19, enrolled during active disease. CDR3s include the opening cysteine and the closing phenylalanine or tryptophan. The D gene is left open where the match is weak. Some rows mark clone size as missing; the rest say once, few, many or name a class of expanded clone.

>NA|13|TRBV29-1|NA|TRBJ2-5
CSGVSGSQETQYF
TGCAGCGGGGTAAGCGGGTCCCAAGAGACCCAGTACTTC
>NA|15|TRBV2|NA|TRBJ1-1
CASSVIGGGLAEAFF
TGTGCCAGCAGTGTCATCGGGGGGGGATTAGCTGAAGCTTTCTTT
>NA|12|TRBV6-5|NA|TRBJ1-3
CASRETGNTIYF
TGTGCCAGCAGAGAGACTGGAAACACCATATATTTT
>TRBD2|15|TRBV7-3|NA|TRBJ2-3
CASSSTSGYTDTQYF
TGTGCCAGCAGCTCGACTAGCGGATACACAGATACGCAGTATTTT
>TRBD1|14|TRBV5-1|NA|TRBJ1-3
CASSAGQGTNTIYF
TGCGCCAGCAGCGCGGGACAGGGTACAAACACCATATATTTT
>NA|15|TRBV9|NA|TRBJ2-5
CASSALDSLQETQYF
TGTGCCAGCAGCGCACTGGACAGCCTCCAAGAGACCCAGTACTTC
>NA|13|TRBV2|NA|TRBJ2-7
CASSVGSWDEQYF
TGTGCCAGCAGTGTCGGGAGTTGGGACGAGCAGTACTTC
>NA|14|TRBV5-1|few|TRBJ2-7
CASSLQVSSYEQYF
TGCGCCAGCAGCTTGCAGGTGTCCTCCTACGAGCAGTACTTC
>NA|14|TRBV2|NA|TRBJ1-5
CASSEARGNQPQHF
TGTGCCAGCAGTGAAGCCCGGGGGAATCAGCCCCAGCATTTT
>TRBD1|17|TRBV28|NA|TRBJ2-4
CASRSQGQGRVKNIQYF
TGTGCCAGCAGGTCCCAAGGACAGGGGCGGGTTAAAAACATTCAGTACTTC
>NA|13|TRBV29-1|NA|TRBJ1-1
CSVEDYGGGEAFF
TGCAGCGTTGAAGATTACGGGGGAGGTGAAGCTTTCTTT
>TRBD2|16|TRBV4-3|NA|TRBJ2-1
CASSPGLAVTYNEQFF
TGCGCCAGCAGCCCTGGGCTAGCGGTGACCTACAATGAGCAGTTCTTC
>NA|14|TRBV27|NA|TRBJ2-5
CASSRTPGKETQYF
TGTGCCAGCAGCCGCACACCAGGGAAAGAGACCCAGTACTTC
>NA|13|TRBV12-3/TRBV12-4|NA|TRBJ2-1
CASSLSFHNEQFF
TGTGCCAGCAGTTTAAGCTTCCACAATGAGCAGTTCTTC
>NA|14|TRBV5-1|NA|TRBJ1-4
CASSSQGTGEKLFF
TGCGCCAGCAGCTCCCAGGGTACTGGTGAAAAACTGTTTTTT
>NA|16|TRBV28|NA|TRBJ1-2
CASSPPGGPIHYGYTF
TGTGCCAGCAGTCCCCCGGGGGGGCCGATACATTATGGCTACACCTTC
>NA|16|TRBV21-1|NA|TRBJ1-5
CASSARTVYSNQPQHF
TGTGCCAGCAGCGCGAGGACAGTTTATAGCAATCAGCCCCAGCATTTT
>NA|13|TRBV19|NA|TRBJ1-6
CASRMTVNSPLHF
TGTGCCAGTAGGATGACAGTTAATTCACCCCTCCACTTT
>NA|15|TRBV7-2|NA|TRBJ1-5
CASSLGAPGNQPQHF
TGTGCCAGCAGCTTAGGTGCCCCGGGGAATCAGCCCCAGCATTTT
>TRBD2|15|TRBV2|NA|TRBJ2-3
CATGDRLAGTDTQYF
TGTGCCACCGGGGACCGGCTAGCGGGAACAGATACGCAGTATTTT
>NA|13|TRBV6-5|NA|TRBJ1-2
CASSPTDRYGYTF
TGTGCCAGCAGTCCTACGGACAGATATGGCTACACCTTC
>NA|14|TRBV5-6|NA|TRBJ1-5
CASSSDRLGEPQHF
TGTGCCAGCAGCTCCGACAGATTGGGTGAGCCCCAGCATTTT
>TRBD1|15|TRBV2|NA|TRBJ1-3
CASRGQVLSGNTIYF
TGTGCCAGCAGGGGACAGGTACTCTCTGGAAACACCATATATTTT
>NA|14|TRBV15|NA|TRBJ2-3
CATSRGTSPDTQYF
TGTGCCACCAGCAGAGGTACTAGCCCAGATACGCAGTATTTT
>TRBD1|14|TRBV5-6|many|TRBJ1-2
CASSLVQGLRGYTF
TGTGCCAGCAGCTTGGTACAGGGGCTGCGGGGCTACACCTTC
>NA|15|TRBV2|NA|TRBJ1-1
CASSEVPGWNTEAFF
TGTGCCAGCAGCGAAGTCCCAGGCTGGAACACTGAAGCTTTCTTT
>NA|15|TRBV11-3|NA|TRBJ2-7
CASSVSGSSSYEQYF
TGTGCCAGCAGTGTGTCCGGGAGTTCCTCCTACGAGCAGTACTTC
>NA|15|TRBV7-2|NA|TRBJ2-1
CASSLVALAENEQFF
TGTGCCAGCAGCTTAGTAGCCCTAGCAGAGAATGAGCAGTTCTTC
>NA|14|TRBV24-1|NA|TRBJ2-7
CATSAPDRPYEQYF
TGTGCCACCAGTGCCCCAGACAGACCCTACGAGCAGTACTTC
>NA|14|TRBV6-6|NA|TRBJ1-1
CASSYAGGSTEAFF
TGTGCCAGCAGTTATGCCGGAGGTTCCACTGAAGCTTTCTTT
>TRBD2|15|TRBV27|NA|TRBJ2-7
CASRQSPLAGVEQYF
TGTGCCAGCAGACAAAGCCCCCTAGCGGGAGTCGAGCAGTACTTC
>NA|15|TRBV2|NA|TRBJ1-1
CASRKRQELNTEAFF
TGTGCCAGCAGAAAAAGACAGGAGCTGAACACTGAAGCTTTCTTT
>NA|17|TRBV7-2|few|TRBJ2-1
CASSFFPPDYQGNEQFF
TGTGCCAGCAGCTTTTTCCCCCCGGACTACCAAGGCAATGAGCAGTTCTTC
>TRBD1|16|TRBV19|NA|TRBJ1-1
CASRSRTGGSRTEAFF
TGTGCCAGTAGATCGAGAACAGGGGGAAGCCGAACTGAAGCTTTCTTT
>NA|13|TRBV29-1|once|TRBJ1-6
CSVLEVDDSPLHF
TGCAGCGTTTTAGAGGTTGATGACTCACCCCTCCACTTT
>TRBD1|17|TRBV4-3|few|TRBJ1-1
CASSPPGFRGRGSEAFF
TGCGCCAGCAGCCCCCCGGGTTTTAGAGGCAGGGGGAGTGAAGCTTTCTTT
>NA|15|TRBV15|few|TRBJ2-7
CATSRQQGKGLEQYF
TGTGCCACCAGCAGGCAACAGGGAAAAGGTCTCGAGCAGTACTTC
>NA|13|TRBV7-3|NA|TRBJ2-7
CASGERQVAEQYF
TGTGCCAGCGGGGAAAGACAGGTTGCCGAGCAGTACTTC
>TRBD2|14|TRBV3-1/TRBV3-2|NA|TRBJ2-1
CASSREGSYNEQFF
TGTGCCAGCAGCCGGGAGGGTTCCTACAATGAGCAGTTCTTC
>NA|14|TRBV7-8|NA|TRBJ1-2
CASSLVSGSYGYTF
TGTGCCAGCAGCTTAGTCTCGGGAAGCTATGGCTACACCTTC
>TRBD2|14|TRBV24-1|NA|TRBJ2-5
CATAGTSGFETQYF
TGTGCCACAGCCGGGACTAGCGGGTTTGAGACCCAGTACTTC